These 3 T cell receptor beta chains originate from one sample sequenced in a study of control samples from healthy donors and cancer patients. Data came from immunoSEQ multiplex PCR; TCRdb stores just in-frame clones and leaves some out. The profile shows 130,000 or so clones, about 90% of them singletons. The sample comprised blood. These receptors all come from a man aged 18 to 30 in good health.

This chain links TRBV7-9 with TRBJ1-5, with D unclear. With 2 bases removed from V and 6 bases from J, the gap between germline ends came to 2 bases. The CDR3 has 11 residues. Germline V lookup: CDR1 SEHNR, CDR2 FQNEAQ (reference sequence). DNA for the CDR3: TGTGCCAGCAGCTTAAGTCAGCCCCAGCATTTT. It yields the protein CASSLSQPQHF.

The chain is built from TRBV12-5 and TRBJ1-2; no definite D call. Trimming took 2 bases from V and 4 from J, leaving 8 bases between them. CDR3 length equals 13 residues. The V gene's germline CDR1 is LGHNT and CDR2 FRNRAP. Here the CDR3 DNA reads TGTGCTAGTGGTTTGAGTGCTCTCTATGGCTACACCTTC. Translating gives CASGLSALYGYTF.

The chain uses TRBV30 and TRBJ2-7; no clear D gene. V lost 3 bases and J 2 bases, leaving 11 bases between the germline ends. The germline gives CDR1 GTSNPN, CDR2 SVGIG (reference sequence). This CDR3 spans 13 amino acids. The CDR3 DNA reads TGTGCCTGGAGAGTCGGCGGAACCTACGAGCAGTACTTC. Its translation: CAWRVGGTYEQYF.